This T cell receptor (beta chain) was sequenced during a study of neurological immune-mediated disorders (dated by TCRdb to 2018 to 2020). About the investigation overall: Of the approximately 35 multiple sclerosis patients, about 31 had relapsing-remitting MS and 3 had secondary progressive MS. Peripheral blood TCR-beta repertoires from patients with HTLV-I-associated myelopathy (HAM/TSP), patients with multiple sclerosis, and healthy controls were compared in the study using UMI-based sequencing. Longitudinal samples, technical triplicates and paired sorted CD4+ and CD8+ T-cell subsets, alongside PBMC samples, were included among the 90 to 130 TCR-beta libraries. The cohort included some 68 subjects: approximately 15 with HAM/TSP, around 34 with multiple sclerosis, and about 20 healthy controls. The paper's findings and limits, for the study overall: The MS cluster showed no association with clinical or MRI features, and the authors stated that larger cohorts are needed. No identical CDR3 amino acid sequences were shared among expanded clones across subjects, suggesting private TCR-beta repertoires in all groups. TCR clonal expansion was highest in HAM/TSP patients and lowest in MS patients, with MS patients falling below even healthy controls. Repertoires from 18 of 34 MS patients were grouped by phylogenetic analysis into a cluster of related CDR3 sequences, suggesting a possible repertoire-level signature.

The CDR3 measures 15 amino acids from cysteine to phenylalanine. The retained sequence is limited to the CDR3, 45 bases, with the frame set at the first base. Trimming removed 3 bases from V and 5 bases from J, leaving 14 bases between the germline ends. In the germline V gene, CDR1 corresponds to KGHDR and CDR2 to SFDVKD. Unsorted PBMC libraries were generated from 2 million PBMCs stored in RNAlater at -80 °C until RNA extraction. The multiple sclerosis patients were enrolled in a US clinical protocol that evaluated disease progression with magnetic resonance imaging. Peripheral blood was subjected to Ficoll-Hypaque density gradient centrifugation to isolate PBMCs, which were then cryopreserved in liquid nitrogen. Many counts were recorded for this clonotype. No cognate antigen has been identified for it. No much larger clonotype is one base removed from it; base qualities were not supplied. cDNA was synthesized by template-switch 5'RACE using a primer with a 10-nucleotide random unique molecular identifier that tagged each TCR transcript. Each sequencing run produced over 170 million TCR-beta sequences covering 15-18 subjects. The RNeasy kit was used for extraction of total RNA. TCR-beta VDJ regions were amplified with primers for the TCR constant region and the 5'RACE anchor, using the KAPA Real-time Library Amplification kit. Sample indexes and Illumina adaptors were added in a first PCR, after which library yield was increased in a second PCR. The roughly 650 bp TCR product was size-selected on a 2% E-gel SizeSelection system after Ampure bead purification. Library quality was checked on a Bioanalyzer, concentration was measured with Qubit, and libraries were quantified with the Kapa Library Quantification kit before pooling. An Illumina HiSeq 2500 was used to sequence the libraries paired-end at 2 x 150 bp. To increase sequence diversity, about 25-30% phiX was spiked into each library pool. In the source study's methods: Quality-filtered reads were processed with the UMI-based MiGEC pipeline, which removed over 80% of raw TCR sequences during error correction. IMGT germline references were used for aligning VDJ genes, and each clonotype was defined as a unique CDR3 amino acid sequence together with its V-J genes. Clonal expansion, Shannon diversity and CDR3 relatedness (CalcPairwiseDistances, ClusterSamples) were evaluated with VDJtools, and phylogenetic trees were built with CLCbio workbench. Expanded clones were defined as having at least 8 unique UMIs, based on coefficient-of-variation modelling across technical triplicates. In-frame beta chains were kept once TCRdb had trimmed the public reads at Q25 with fastp and called clones with MiXCR. For every CDR3 protein sequence, its rows merge into one entry that carries the most common genes and DNA. TCRdb assigned the V and J calls; the authors' analysis was not used. A total of about 32,000 distinct CDR3 sequences appear in this sample, 3% to 4% of them only once. The top ten clones comprise roughly 2.2% of the sample.

The specimen was PBMCs. This receptor chain uses TRBV24-1 and TRBJ2-3; the D gene is possibly TRBD1 or TRBD2, each agreeing over 5 bases. The sequence was obtained from a man in his thirties or forties with multiple sclerosis. This receptor has the CDR3 CATSDRARAGDTQYF. The nucleotide sequence reads as follows: TGTGCCACCAGTGATCGCGCCAGGGCGGGAGATACGCAGTATTTT.